The 18 T cell receptor beta chains listed next were all sequenced from one sample in a study of vaccination and CD4 T cells after COVID-19. The Oncomine TCR Beta short-read assay was applied to DNA of cultured CD4+ T cells. In TCRdb, the PCR reads were re-called with MiXCR into one record per CDR3 protein. Found here are roughly 16,000 distinct CDR3 sequences, about 50% of them singletons; the top ten hold roughly 10%. Treatment described: approximately nine-day PBMC culture with coronavirus spike peptide pools or control peptides (ViraFEST assay). Their specific antigens are unknown. Sample: CD4+ T cells from blood, cultured in vitro. The receptors stem from a human donor who had recovered from COVID-19.

This chain links TRBV7-8 with TRBJ1-4; D perhaps matches TRBD1 (6 bases). The V end lost 5 bases, the J end lost 8 bases, and 18 bases lay between the germline ends. From germline, CDR1 is SGHVS and CDR2 FQNEAQ. CDR3 length: 15 residues. The CDR3 is CASSQSAGVGEKLFF. DNA for the CDR3: TGTGCCAGCAGCCAGTCAGCAGGGGTGGGGGAAAAACTGTTTTTT.

The rearrangement uses TRBV12-3 or TRBV12-4 and TRBJ2-3, with 13 bases aligning to TRBD2. The V gene end was trimmed by 5 bases and the J gene end by 2 bases; junction bases not matched to a gene: 4. CDR3 length: 16 residues. The CDR3 is CASSHGTSGITDTQYF. The CDR3, as DNA: TGTGCCAGCAGTCACGGGACTAGCGGGATCACAGATACGCAGTATTTT.

In its sample, this clonotype was seen a few times. This chain links TRBV6-1 with TRBJ2-5; a weak D match, TRBD1 (6 bases). The CDR3 is 14 residues long. Germline CDR1 reads MNHNS; CDR2 reads SASEGT. Trimming took 6 bases from V and 5 from J, leaving 16 bases between them. CDR3 loop: CASRPGTIRETQYF. The CDR3 DNA reads TGTGCCAGCAGGCCTGGGACAATCAGGGAGACCCAGTACTTC.

The J gene is TRBJ1-3, the V gene TRBV19; no definite D call. CDR3 size: 13 residues. Germline loops: CDR1 LNHDA, CDR2 SQIVND (reference sequence). V lost 4 bases to trimming and J lost 1 base, with 5 bases between them. The DNA for the CDR3 is TGTGCCAGTAGTAGGGGATCTGGAAACACCATATATTTT. Translation gives CASSRGSGNTIYF.

The genes are TRBV11-3 and TRBJ2-7; the D call may be TRBD1 or TRBD2 (5 bases each). There are 15 residues in the CDR3. Trimming left V 3 bases short and J 2 bases short, with 14 bases between. Germline V gene data show CDR1 as SGHNT and CDR2 as YENEEA. The CDR3 protein is CASSFRGLGPYEQYF. In DNA, the CDR3 is TGTGCCAGCAGCTTCCGGGGCCTGGGCCCCTACGAGCAGTACTTC.

The chain recombines TRBV6-2 or TRBV6-3 with TRBJ1-1; D is uncertain. Between the trimmed V and J ends, which lost 2 bases and 1 base, there was a span of 8 bases. The CDR3 loop spans 14 amino acids. CDR1 is MNHEY and CDR2 is SVGEGT in the germline V gene. CDR3 DNA sequence: TGTGCCAGCAGTTACGGGGAGGCGAACACTGAAGCTTTCTTT. This encodes CASSYGEANTEAFF.

CDR3 coding DNA: TGTGCCAGCAGCATCAGCCCGGACAGTTACTCTGGAAACACCATATATTTT. It specifies CASSISPDSYSGNTIYF. The rearrangement links TRBV7-6 to TRBJ1-3, with D perhaps matching TRBD1 (6 bases). Germline V gene data show CDR1 as SGHVS and CDR2 as FNYEAQ. The V end lost 5 bases, the J end lost 0 bases, and 17 bases lay between the germline ends. This CDR3 has 17 amino acids. Complete variable domain (other parts from reference TRBV7-6 and TRBJ1-3): GAGVSQSPRYKVTKRGQDVALRCDPISGHVSLYWYRQALGQGPEFLTYFNYEAQQDKSGLPNDRFSAERPEGSISTLTIQRTEQRDSAMYRCASSISPDSYSGNTIYFGEGSWLTVV.

The table lists this clonotype with a few counts. The V call is TRBV20-1, the J call TRBJ2-1, with TRBD2 matching 9 bases. Germline CDR1 is DFQATT and CDR2 is SNEGSKA (reference sequence). The CDR3 consists of 17 residues. The V gene end was trimmed by 0 bases and the J gene end by 1 base; junction bases not matched to a gene: 7. The CDR3 here is CSARDTGLAGSYNEQFF. As DNA, the CDR3 is TGCAGTGCTAGAGATACGGGGCTAGCGGGGTCCTACAATGAGCAGTTCTTC.

The CDR3 nucleotides are TGTGCCAGCAGCTTAGTCGCCGAAAATTCACCCCTCCACTTT. Its translation is CASSLVAENSPLHF. This sequence joins TRBV7-9 and TRBJ1-6; unclear D gene. Trimming shortened V by 1 base and J by 7 bases, and 8 bases separated the two germline ends. The CDR3 extends over 14 amino acids. Germline CDR1 and CDR2: SEHNR and FQNEAQ (reference sequence).

The chain combines TRBV30 with TRBJ2-7, with D tentatively TRBD2 (6 bases). From germline, CDR1 is GTSNPN and CDR2 SVGIG (reference sequence). Trimming took off 5 bases at V and 1 base at J, with 15 bases between the two ends. CDR3 size: 14 residues. The CDR3 region has the DNA TGTGCCTGGGCCTCCTCCGGACTATCCTACGAGCAGTACTTC. It encodes CAWASSGLSYEQYF.

As for this clonotype: A read error may account for a junction end that differs from germline. The V call is TRBV7-9, the J call TRBJ2-1; D gene unclear. Per germline, CDR1 SEHNR and CDR2 FQNEAQ (reference sequence). The CDR3 is 11 amino acids. CDR3 coding DNA: TGTGCCAGCAGCTCCGACAATGAGCAGTTCTTC. This translates into CASSSDNEQFF. The full variable domain, completed using reference TRBV7-9 and TRBJ2-1, is DTGVSQNPRHKITKRGQNVTFRCDPISEHNRLYWYRQTLGQGPEFLTYFQNEAQLEKSRLLSDRFSAERPKGSFSTLEIQRTEQGDSAMYLCASSSDNEQFFGPGTRLTVL.

This chain joins TRBV11-3 and TRBJ2-1; 12 bases are a match to TRBD2. The V gene's germline CDR1 is SGHNT and CDR2 YENEEA. V dropped 10 bases and J dropped 7; count of bases not matched to a gene: 8. The CDR3 is 14 amino acids. The CDR3 reads CATTLLAGGNEQFF. The CDR3 nucleotides are TGTGCCACGACCCTGCTAGCGGGAGGGAATGAGCAGTTCTTC.

The chain joins TRBV7-2 to TRBJ1-1; TRBD1 matches 8 bases. With V trimmed by 2 bases and J by 10 bases, 6 bases remained unmatched. This CDR3 has 13 residues. Looked up from germline, CDR1 is SGHTA and CDR2 is FQGNSA. The CDR3 is CASSLIQGAAAFF. DNA for the CDR3: TGTGCCAGCAGCTTAATCCAGGGGGCCGCAGCTTTCTTT.

The CDR3 is CASSFSWTGRGSYEQYF. The CDR3 bases are TGTGCCAGCAGTTTTTCCTGGACAGGCCGCGGATCCTACGAGCAGTACTTC. The chain has TRBV28 and TRBJ2-7, with TRBD1 matching 7 bases. CDR1 MDHEN and CDR2 SYDVKM come from the germline V gene. With V trimmed by 3 bases and J by 1 base, 12 bases remained unmatched. This CDR3 is built from 17 residues.

The rearrangement uses TRBV7-2 and TRBJ1-6, with D possibly TRBD1 on 5 matching bases. Per the germline V gene, CDR1 is SGHTA and CDR2 is FQGNSA. V was cut by 1 base and J by 3 bases, with 10 bases left in between. This CDR3 region has 16 residues. Here the CDR3 reads CASSLEEGNYNSPLHF. The DNA of the CDR3 is TGTGCCAGCAGCTTAGAGGAGGGGAACTATAATTCACCCCTCCACTTT.

DNA of the CDR3: TGTGCCAGCAGTGCGACTAGCGGGGGGGCCAATGAGCAGTTCTTC. It is translated as CASSATSGGANEQFF. The chain has TRBV2 and TRBJ2-1, with 14 bases fitting TRBD2. The CDR3 length is 15 residues. CDR1 is SNHLY and CDR2 is FYNNEI in the germline V gene. V was clipped by 4 bases and J by 6 bases; unmatched bases: 2.

The table lists this clonotype with a few counts. The V call is TRBV28, the J call TRBJ1-1; D is uncertain. V was pared by 6 bases and J by 4 bases, with 15 bases between. The CDR3 is 14 amino acids. Germline CDR1 MDHEN, CDR2 SYDVKM. DNA for the CDR3: TGTGCCAGCAGGCAGCCCCGGATTATCACTGAAGCTTTCTTT. Its translation is CASRQPRIITEAFF.

The chain employs TRBV6-1 and TRBJ1-3; no clear D. The V gene's germline CDR1 is MNHNS and CDR2 SASEGT. Trimming cost V 3 bases and J 4 bases, with 10 bases left between them. The CDR3 covers 14 residues. This CDR3 is CASSEQRHGNTIYF. The CDR3, as DNA: TGTGCCAGCAGTGAGCAAAGGCACGGAAACACCATATATTTT.